The 23 T cell receptor beta chains below come from one sample, sequenced in a study of shared clonotypes between healthy human individuals. Some clones are missing from TCRdb's copy, which holds only in-frame ones; the method was immunoSEQ multiplex PCR. The sample lists some 2,500,000 clones, under 95% occurring once. The sample consisted of naive CD4+ T cells from PBMCs. Subset denoted: CD45RA+ positively selected. The receptors were sampled from a man aged 18 to 29 in good health. Some clones in this sample may be carry-over from other donors' samples.

V usage is TRBV5-1 and J usage is TRBJ2-7; possible D gene TRBD2, 5 bases. CDR3 length equals 14 residues. Between the trimmed V and J ends, which lost 4 bases and 7 bases, there was a span of 18 bases. Germline V CDR1 and CDR2: SGHRS, YFSETQ. CDR3 protein: CASSPEDLGGEQYF. The CDR3 bases are TGCGCCAGCAGCCCGGAGGACTTGGGCGGGGAGCAGTACTTC.

The chain combines TRBV7-9 with TRBJ2-3, with TRBD2 matching over 7 bases. The germline gives CDR1 SEHNR, CDR2 FQNEAQ (reference sequence). The V and J ends lost 5 bases and 6 bases, in that order; junction bases with no gene match: 8. The CDR3 loop spans 14 amino acids. The CDR3 loop reads CASSKGRDADTQYF. Written as DNA, the CDR3 is TGTGCCAGCAGCAAAGGGAGGGATGCGGATACGCAGTATTTT.

Comment on this clone: This sample includes further DNA sequences coding for the same CDR3. V usage is TRBV5-1 and J usage is TRBJ2-1, with 14 bases identical to TRBD2. The CDR3 extends over 17 amino acids. From germline, CDR1 is SGHRS and CDR2 YFSETQ. The J segment lost 0 bases and the V segment lost 5 bases, leaving 4 bases of the junction unmatched. In nucleotides, the CDR3 is TGCGCCAGCAGTCGCGGGACTAGCGGGAGCTCCTACAATGAGCAGTTCTTC. It codes for CASSRGTSGSSYNEQFF.

This clone was detected only a few times. V gene TRBV20-1 combines with J gene TRBJ1-1, with D uncertain. Germline loops: CDR1 DFQATT, CDR2 SNEGSKA (reference sequence). CDR3 length: 11 residues. V lost 7 bases and J 4 bases, leaving 10 bases between the germline ends. The CDR3 sequence is CSGSEGTEAFF. DNA of the CDR3: TGCAGTGGGTCCGAGGGCACTGAAGCTTTCTTT.

V usage is TRBV5-1 and J usage is TRBJ2-7, with 10 nucleotides matching TRBD1. The CDR3 runs 13 residues. Trimming took 2 bases from V and 9 from J; bases not matched to a gene: 5. The germline V gene encodes CDR1 SGHRS and CDR2 YFSETQ. The CDR3 bases are TGCGCCAGCAGCTTAGGGGACAGGGGACGGCAGTACTTC. It specifies CASSLGDRGRQYF. Full variable domain (missing parts from reference TRBV5-1 and TRBJ2-7): KAGVTQTPRYLIKTRGQQVTLSCSPISGHRSVSWYQQTPGQGLQFLFEYFSETQRNKGNFPGRFSGRQFSNSRSEMNVSTLELGDSALYLCASSLGDRGRQYFGPGTRLTVT.

This clone was recorded a few times. This chain uses TRBV12-5 with TRBJ1-1, with 8 nucleotides matching TRBD1. Germline CDR1 LGHNT, CDR2 FRNRAP. The CDR3 has 13 residues. Trimming cost V 2 bases and J 4 bases; bases outside gene matches: 0. Here the CDR3 reads CASGLTGGTEAFF. In DNA form, the CDR3 reads TGTGCTAGTGGTTTGACAGGGGGCACTGAAGCTTTCTTT.

The rearrangement joins TRBV18 to TRBJ1-3; 7 bases fit TRBD1. CDR3 length equals 17 residues. CDR1 KGHSH and CDR2 LQKENI come from the germline V gene. J was trimmed by 0 bases and V by 6 bases; bases with no gene match: 11. The CDR3 DNA is TGTGCCAGCTCTAGTTCCGGACAGGCGAACTCTGGAAACACCATATATTTT. It specifies CASSSSGQANSGNTIYF.

This sequence joins TRBV21-1 and TRBJ1-1; TRBD1 was called by the table and not checked on the DNA. TRBV21-1 is flagged as a pseudogene. The CDR3 runs 14 residues. CDR3 DNA sequence: TGTGCCAGCAGCAAAAATGCAGGAAGCTTTGAAGCTTTCTTT. Protein: CASSKNAGSFEAFF.

This chain joins TRBV9 and TRBJ1-4; D remains ambiguous. This CDR3 is built from 15 residues. Germline V lookup: CDR1 SGDLS, CDR2 YYNGEE. V was trimmed by 0 bases and J by 5 bases, leaving 11 bases between them. The CDR3 DNA reads TGTGCCAGCAGCGTAGGGGTCAGACTAAATGAAAAACTGTTTTTT. This encodes CASSVGVRLNEKLFF.

The V and J genes are TRBV10-3 and TRBJ2-1; TRBD1 aligns across 7 bases. Germline V lookup: CDR1 ENHRY, CDR2 SYGVKD. The V segment lost 3 bases and the J segment 5 bases; nucleotides outside the gene matches: 7. This CDR3 has 15 amino acids. The chain's CDR3 is CAISDVTGRHNEQFF. The CDR3 DNA reads as TGTGCCATCAGTGATGTGACAGGGAGACACAATGAGCAGTTCTTC.

This sequence joins TRBV5-1 and TRBJ1-2; D is possibly TRBD1 (6 bases). Germline-derived CDR1 and CDR2 are SGHRS and YFSETQ. Trimming left V 4 bases short and J 4 bases short, with 11 bases between. There are 13 residues in the CDR3. The CDR3 DNA sequence: TGCGCCAGCAGCGACGGACAGACCTATGGCTACACCTTC. As protein: CASSDGQTYGYTF. Filled out from reference TRBV5-1 and TRBJ1-2, the complete variable domain reads KAGVTQTPRYLIKTRGQQVTLSCSPISGHRSVSWYQQTPGQGLQFLFEYFSETQRNKGNFPGRFSGRQFSNSRSEMNVSTLELGDSALYLCASSDGQTYGYTFGSGTRLTVV.

This clone has a handful of counts. The V and J genes are TRBV4-2 and TRBJ1-1; tentatively, D is TRBD1 (6 bases). The CDR3 extends over 15 amino acids. The germline V and J ends were trimmed by 4 bases and 7 bases, with 19 bases remaining between them. From germline, CDR1 is LGHNA and CDR2 YNFKEQ. The CDR3 sequence is CASSLTSGTYNEAFF. The CDR3 nucleotides read TGTGCCAGCAGCCTAACGTCCGGGACATATAATGAAGCTTTCTTT.

This rearrangement joins TRBV18 to TRBJ2-3; TRBD2 matches 7 bases. V shed 1 base and J 1 base; nucleotides not matched to a gene: 5. The CDR3 sequence is 16 residues long. Germline CDR1 KGHSH, CDR2 LQKENI. The CDR3 protein is CASSPRAGWGTDTQYF. The CDR3 DNA follows: TGTGCCAGCTCACCACGAGCGGGGTGGGGCACAGATACGCAGTATTTT.

The gene calls are TRBV28 and TRBJ2-7; no definite D call. The CDR3 runs to 13 residues. V dropped 7 bases and J dropped 2 bases, with 12 bases sitting between them. The germline CDR1 and CDR2 sequences are MDHEN and SYDVKM. The CDR3 nucleotides are TGTGCCAGCACTCCCGCAGCCCCCTACGAGCAGTACTTC. Translated, it gives CASTPAAPYEQYF. Together with reference TRBV28 and TRBJ2-7, the CDR3 gives the full variable domain: DVKVTQSSRYLVKRTGEKVFLECVQDMDHENMFWYRQDPGLGLRLIYFSYDVKMKEKGDIPEGYSVSREKKERFSLILESASTNQTSMYLCASTPAAPYEQYFGPGTRLTVT.

The chain recombines TRBV28 with TRBJ1-1, with D unclear. The CDR3 length is 15 residues. V gave up 8 bases and J gave up 7 bases, with 23 bases separating them. Germline CDR1 and CDR2: MDHEN and SYDVKM. The CDR3 sequence is CASSLANFDLSEAFF. CDR3 DNA sequence: TGTGCCAGCTCCCTGGCCAATTTTGATCTAAGTGAAGCTTTCTTT.

This chain connects TRBV29-1 to TRBJ2-5; D might be TRBD1 (6 bases). Germline CDR1 SQVTM, CDR2 ANQGSEA. This CDR3 has 13 amino acids. Between the trimmed V and J ends, which lost 6 bases and 5 bases, there was a span of 16 bases. CDR3 sequence reads: CSVARDIGETQYF. The CDR3, as DNA: TGCAGCGTAGCCCGGGACATTGGGGAGACCCAGTACTTC.

The chain joins TRBV7-3 to TRBJ2-7; 14 bases match TRBD2. CDR3 length: 18 residues. Germline trimming cut 5 bases from V and 4 bases from J; bases unmatched to any gene: 13. CDR1 is SGHTA, CDR2 FQGTGA, per germline. CDR3 sequence: CASSGGLAGEAAVYEQYF. The CDR3 DNA sequence: TGTGCCAGCAGCGGGGGACTAGCGGGAGAAGCGGCGGTTTACGAGCAGTACTTC.

The chain couples TRBV28 to TRBJ2-5; D possibly corresponds to TRBD1 (5 bases). The CDR3 contains 14 residues. Germline CDR1 and CDR2: MDHEN and SYDVKM. Between the trimmed V and J ends, which lost 8 bases and 1 base, there was a span of 14 bases. The CDR3 coding sequence is TGTGCCAGCCAGTTTACCCAGGGCCAAGAGACCCAGTACTTC. As protein: CASQFTQGQETQYF.

The chain employs TRBV4-3 and TRBJ2-2, with D possibly matching TRBD2 (5 bases). The length of the CDR3 is 16 residues. V was shortened by 1 base and J by 4 bases, with 13 bases between the two germline ends. Germline V gene lookup returns CDR1 LGHNA and CDR2 YSLEER. The CDR3 nucleotides read TGCGCCAGCAGCCAAGGGCGGGCAGTCGGCACCGGGGAGCTGTTTTTT. It translates to CASSQGRAVGTGELFF.

This clone was counted once. J is TRBJ2-5 and V is TRBV4-2, with TRBD2 identical over 8 bases. V shed 4 bases, J shed 0 bases, and the junction held 10 bases outside the gene matches. CDR1 is LGHNA and CDR2 is YNFKEQ in the germline V gene. The length of the CDR3 is 17 residues. The CDR3, as DNA: TGTGCCAGCAGCCCCCCATTGCGGGGGGAGTACCAAGAGACCCAGTACTTC. Translation: CASSPPLRGEYQETQYF.

The chain is built from TRBV5-6 and TRBJ2-3; D unclear. The V gene lost 1 base and the J gene lost 12 bases, with 9 bases spanning the gap. The CDR3 runs 11 residues. The germline gives CDR1 SGHDT, CDR2 YYEEEE. The CDR3 here is CASSLQAKQYF. In nucleotides, the CDR3 is TGTGCCAGCAGCTTGCAGGCGAAACAGTATTTT.

The rearrangement joins TRBV2 to TRBJ2-7; 8 bases line up with TRBD2. Germline loops: CDR1 SNHLY, CDR2 FYNNEI. V shed 3 bases and J 7 bases; nucleotides not matched to a gene: 14. CDR3 length: 16 residues. CDR3 protein: CASSDYLGTSSLEQYF. CDR3 bases: TGTGCCAGCAGTGATTATCTCGGGACTAGTTCTCTAGAGCAGTACTTC.

The chain is built from TRBV19 and TRBJ1-5, with D maybe TRBD1 (5 bases). With 1 base removed from V and 6 bases from J, the gap between germline ends came to 10 bases. Germline CDR1 and CDR2: LNHDA and SQIVND (reference sequence). The CDR3 has 14 residues. CDR3 in DNA: TGTGCCAGTAGTATAGCGGGGGTCCCTCAGCCCCAGCATTTT. It specifies CASSIAGVPQPQHF. Full variable domain (outside the CDR3, taken from reference TRBV19 and TRBJ1-5): DGGITQSPKYLFRKEGQNVTLSCEQNLNHDAMYWYRQDPGQGLRLIYYSQIVNDFQKGDIAEGYSVSREKKESFPLTVTSAQKNPTAFYLCASSIAGVPQPQHFGDGTRLSIL.